This T cell receptor (beta chain) was sequenced during a study of T and B cells in COVID-19 patients. This clonotype is medium-sized within its sample. Its antigen is undetermined. BIOMED2 TRB-A/B primer pools were used in multiplex TRB PCR. TCRdb reprocessed the multiplex PCR reads via MiXCR and lists one record per CDR3 protein. The table records 9,900 or so distinct CDR3 sequences, under 30% of them present only once. Blood genomic DNA input for TRB amplification was 250-500 ng. Study results and caveats: No sequencing was yet done of CD4+, regulatory or CD8+ subsets, or of SARS-CoV-2-responsive or tetramer+ sorted cells. Highly clonal in active COVID-19, TRB repertoires exceeded healthy-donor diversity and richness at recovery.

What was sequenced was blood. The receptor's source is a human donor who had recovered from COVID-19.

As DNA, the CDR3 is TGTGCCAGTGGGGCATCGGCGGACAGGGCGGGGAACTATGGCTACACCTTC. Amino acid sequence: CASGASADRAGNYGYTF. The V and J genes are TRBV19 and TRBJ1-2; 8 nucleotides line up with TRBD1. This CDR3 is 17 amino acids long. With 8 bases clipped from V and 2 bases from J, the junction kept 16 bases outside the gene matches. The germline V gene has CDR1 LNHDA and CDR2 SQIVND (reference sequence).